This T cell receptor (beta chain) was captured in a study of blood T cells in healthy people across ages. It was with a sample-barcoded 5' primer and a J-beta primer mix that a second PCR of roughly 7 to 12 cycles was run. MiXCR, applied by TCRdb to the 5' RACE reads, yields one record per CDR3 protein. This table holds 1.5 million to 2 million distinct CDR3 sequences, roughly 32% found once. CDR1 and CDR2 from the germline V gene are MNHNS and SASEGT. This CDR3 is 16 amino acids long. The V gene is TRBV6-1, the J gene TRBJ2-7; the match to TRBD2 covers 15 bases. TRBJ2-5 explains the end of the DNA better; the J call may be wrong. This receptor was taken from a woman in her thirties in good health. The sequencing input was blood. CDR3 bases: TGTGCCAGCAGTGGGACTAGCGGGAGGGCCTCGGAGACCCAGTACTTC. It yields the protein CASSGTSGRASETQYF.